The clone carrying this TCR beta chain was seen ten or more times. Antigen specificity is unknown. This sample is drawn from a study of T-cell reconstitution after alpha-beta-depleted transplantation in children. Regarding the study as a whole: Diversity of TCRbeta at day 60 was high in some patients, arising from surviving recipient T cells and thymic progenitors. Expanded graft clones, several hundred of them, were reportedly the source of alpha-beta T cells about two months after transplant. At one year after transplant, newly produced T cells mostly accounted for T-cell counts and diversity.

CDR1 SGHRS and CDR2 YFSETQ come from the germline V gene. The CDR3 spans 13 residues. V lost 4 bases to trimming and J lost 6 bases, with 13 bases between them. TCRbeta library construction was performed incorporating unique molecular identifiers. TCRdb reprocessed the PCR reads with MiXCR, giving one entry per CDR3 protein. This table has approximately 630,000 distinct CDR3 sequences, under 15% appearing once. This TCR came from a girl aged 2-10 years with congenital amegakaryocytic thrombocytopenia, due to receive a stem cell transplant. The starting material was PBMCs, obtained before TCRalphabeta/CD19-depleted stem cell transplant. The rearrangement joins TRBV5-1 to TRBJ1-2; possible D gene TRBD1, 5 bases. In nucleotides, the CDR3 is TGCGCCAGCAGCCCCGGGACTATCCATGGCTACACCTTC. Protein sequence: CASSPGTIHGYTF.